The 23 T cell receptor beta chains reported below all come from one sample, sequenced in a study of shared clonotypes between healthy human individuals. Some clones are missing from TCRdb's copy, which holds only in-frame ones; the method was immunoSEQ multiplex PCR. The sample gives under 2.5 million clones, 92% of which show up once; around 0.38% is in the top ten. Sequencing was carried out using naive CD4+ T cells from PBMCs. As for subset: CD45RA+ positively selected. These receptors all come from a man aged 18 to 30 in good health. Some clones in this sample may be carry-over from other donors' samples.

The chain has TRBV6-4 and TRBJ2-6; possible D gene TRBD1, 5 bases. CDR3 size: 15 residues. Germline CDR1 is MRHNA and CDR2 is SNTAGT. V was clipped by 3 bases and J by 0 bases, with 6 bases between them. The CDR3 is CASSEGPSGANVLTF. For the CDR3, the DNA is TGTGCCAGCAGTGAGGGGCCCTCTGGGGCCAACGTCCTGACTTTC.

This clone occurred a few times. The chain's CDR3 is CASSDGDSGRSGELFF. DNA of the CDR3: TGTGCCAGCAGTGACGGTGATAGCGGGAGATCCGGGGAGCTGTTTTTT. This chain joins TRBV2 and TRBJ2-2; 9 bases match TRBD2. Germline V lookup: CDR1 SNHLY, CDR2 FYNNEI. The J segment lost 6 bases and the V segment lost 3 bases, leaving 8 bases of the junction unmatched. The CDR3 has 16 residues.

Remarks on this clone: This same CDR3 is encoded by further DNA sequences in the sample. The chain has TRBV5-4 and TRBJ2-3; TRBD1 aligns across 11 bases. This CDR3 has 15 amino acids. V was clipped by 4 bases and J by 4 bases; unmatched bases: 5. Germline CDR1 and CDR2: SGHNT and YYREEE (reference sequence). CDR3 DNA: TGTGCCAGCAGCCCCCCGGGACAGGGGGCAGATACGCAGTATTTT. Encoded protein: CASSPPGQGADTQYF.

The V and J genes are TRBV27 and TRBJ2-6, with TRBD1 matching over 9 bases. This CDR3 is 18 amino acids long. Trimming removed 5 bases from V and 2 bases from J; junction bases left unmatched: 10. Germline assignment: CDR1 MNHEY and CDR2 SMNVEV (reference sequence). This CDR3 reads CASSPRDRAGTGANVLTF. CDR3 coding DNA: TGTGCCAGCAGTCCCCGGGACAGGGCTGGCACTGGGGCCAACGTCCTGACTTTC.

Concerning this clone: This CDR3 is also generated by other DNA sequences in the sample. J is TRBJ1-1 and V is TRBV4-3; 7 bases align to TRBD1. CDR1 is LGHNA, CDR2 YSLEER, per germline. The CDR3 is 14 amino acids. V dropped 0 bases and J dropped 3; count of bases not matched to a gene: 1. The CDR3 is CASSQETGDTEAFF. CDR3 in DNA: TGCGCCAGCAGCCAAGAAACAGGGGACACTGAAGCTTTCTTT.

V gene TRBV11-2 combines with J gene TRBJ1-1; D remains ambiguous. Trimming removed 0 bases at V and 11 bases at J, with 10 bases between. Germline CDR1 SGHAT, CDR2 FQNNGV. CDR3 length: 12 amino acids. CDR3 nucleotide sequence: TGTGCCAGCAGCTTAGATCCCTGGTTTGCTTTCTTT. Translating gives CASSLDPWFAFF.

This chain joins TRBV7-2 and TRBJ2-1; unclear D gene. Trimming took off 5 bases at V and 5 bases at J, with 10 bases between the two ends. This CDR3 region has 13 residues. Per germline, CDR1 SGHTA and CDR2 FQGNSA. The DNA of the CDR3 is TGTGCCAGCAGCCAAAAGAATGACAATGAGCAGTTCTTC. It translates to CASSQKNDNEQFF.

The V call is TRBV21-1, the J call TRBJ2-7; the tabulated D call, TRBD2, remains unverified against the DNA. TRBV21-1 is a documented pseudogene. The CDR3 runs 14 residues. This chain's CDR3 is CASSKGGSIYEQYF. The DNA of the CDR3 is TGTGCCAGCAGCAAAGGAGGCAGCATCTACGAGCAGTACTTC.

The table lists this clone with a count of one. The chain couples TRBV11-2 to TRBJ2-2, with TRBD2 matching over 14 bases. The CDR3 totals 17 residues. From germline, CDR1 is SGHAT and CDR2 FQNNGV. V lost 4 bases to trimming and J lost 4 bases; unmatched junction nucleotides: 5. In DNA, the CDR3 is TGTGCCAGCAGCTCTAGGACTAGCGGGAGGATCACCGGGGAGCTGTTTTTT. It codes for CASSSRTSGRITGELFF.

The CDR3 is CASQPDSASTDTQYF. The CDR3 bases are TGTGCCAGCCAGCCCGACTCAGCGTCGACAGATACGCAGTATTTT. The gene calls are TRBV6-5 and TRBJ2-3; no reliable D call. Germline V lookup: CDR1 MNHEY, CDR2 SVGAGI. V lost 8 bases and J 3 bases, leaving 18 bases between the germline ends. The CDR3 has 15 residues.

V and J are TRBV14 and TRBJ1-1, with D tentatively TRBD1 (5 bases). The germline V gene has CDR1 SGHDN and CDR2 FVKESK. The CDR3 sequence is 16 residues long. V lost 3 bases and J lost 7, with 21 bases in between. The CDR3 DNA reads as TGTGCCAGCAGCCAGCTACCCCGGGACGGACCATTTGAAGCTTTCTTT. It yields the protein CASSQLPRDGPFEAFF.

The V and J genes are TRBV28 and TRBJ2-3; D may match TRBD1 or TRBD2 (6 bases each). Trimming left V 11 bases short and J 0 bases short, with 12 bases between. Germline CDR1 and CDR2: MDHEN and SYDVKM. The CDR3 is made up of 13 amino acids. In nucleotides, the CDR3 is TGTGCCTCCCGGGGGCCTAGCACAGATACGCAGTATTTT. The encoded protein is CASRGPSTDTQYF.

Regarding this clone: At the DNA level, this CDR3 is encoded by other sequences in the same sample as well. V usage is TRBV7-2 and J usage is TRBJ1-3; no firm D call. The CDR3 has 14 amino acids. The germline V and J ends were trimmed by 3 bases and 4 bases, with 10 bases remaining between them. Germline CDR1 is SGHTA and CDR2 is FQGNSA. The DNA for the CDR3 is TGTGCCAGCAGCTTTGGAGGTAGCGGAAACACCATATATTTT. Its translation: CASSFGGSGNTIYF.

The chain carries TRBV5-4 and TRBJ2-1; 8 nucleotides line up with TRBD2. CDR1 SGHNT and CDR2 YYREEE come from the germline V gene (reference sequence). V was pared by 7 bases and J by 4 bases, with 7 bases of the junction left unmatched. CDR3 size: 14 residues. CDR3 nucleotides: TGTGCCAGCTCCCCGGCTAGCGGGTACAATGAGCAGTTCTTC. Protein product: CASSPASGYNEQFF.

This clone was seen only once. This sequence joins TRBV6-5 and TRBJ1-6; D is possibly TRBD1 (6 bases). Trimming shortened V by 6 bases and J by 5 bases, and 11 bases separated the two germline ends. This CDR3 is 14 amino acids long. Germline V CDR1 and CDR2: MNHEY, SVGAGI. CDR3 nucleotide sequence: TGTGCCAGCAGACAGGGTGCAAATAATTCACCCCTCCACTTT. Protein sequence: CASRQGANNSPLHF.

The V call is TRBV9, the J call TRBJ2-1, with 13 bases matching TRBD2. This CDR3 is 15 amino acids long. V lost 3 bases to trimming and J lost 9 bases; unmatched junction nucleotides: 6. Germline-derived CDR1 and CDR2 are SGDLS and YYNGEE. CDR3 coding DNA: TGTGCCAGCAGCGCCAGGACTAGCGGGAGCCCTGAGCAGTTCTTC. Translating it yields CASSARTSGSPEQFF.

The chain has TRBV5-4 and TRBJ1-3, with 7 positions matching TRBD1. V gave up 7 bases and J gave up 2 bases; unmatched junction bases: 6. The CDR3 loop spans 14 amino acids. Germline loops: CDR1 SGHNT, CDR2 YYREEE (reference sequence). The CDR3 sequence is CASAPGGTGNTIYF. The CDR3 coding sequence is TGTGCCAGCGCGCCAGGGGGTACTGGAAACACCATATATTTT.

The chain combines TRBV10-3 with TRBJ2-5, with 14 bases identical to TRBD2. The CDR3 length is 19 residues. V was clipped by 3 bases and J by 4 bases; unmatched bases: 13. Germline V CDR1 and CDR2: ENHRY, SYGVKD. In DNA form, the CDR3 reads TGTGCCATCAGTGAACTTGTAGGGACTAGCGGGAGCAAGAGAGAGACCCAGTACTTC. This codes for CAISELVGTSGSKRETQYF.

Notes on this clone: The sample has other DNA sequences that encode this CDR3 too. The J gene is TRBJ2-6, the V gene TRBV6-1; no reliable D call. V was pared by 6 bases and J by 2 bases, with 5 bases between. Germline assignment: CDR1 MNHNS and CDR2 SASEGT. The CDR3 loop spans 13 amino acids. The CDR3: CASRSPGANVLTF. CDR3 nucleotide sequence: TGTGCCAGCAGGTCGCCTGGGGCCAACGTCCTGACTTTC.

The chain recombines TRBV10-1 with TRBJ2-3; TRBD2 might be the D (6 bases). Trimming left V 6 bases short and J 0 bases short, with 10 bases between. Germline CDR1 WNHNN, CDR2 SYGVQD (reference sequence). The CDR3 has 14 residues. The CDR3 loop reads CASRRDGSTDTQYF. The CDR3 DNA is TGCGCCAGCAGGCGGGACGGAAGCACAGATACGCAGTATTTT.

The chain joins TRBV6-5 to TRBJ2-1, with a weak D call TRBD2 (6 bases). V gave up 3 bases and J gave up 3 bases, with 15 bases separating them. The CDR3 has 16 residues. Germline assignment: CDR1 MNHEY and CDR2 SVGAGI. In nucleotides, the CDR3 is TGTGCCAGCAGTTATCTCGGGCAGGGAGGCTACAATGAGCAGTTCTTC. Translated: CASSYLGQGGYNEQFF.

CDR3 bases: TGCGCCAGCAGCCCATCTACCGACTCCTACGAGCAGTACTTC. The encoded protein is CASSPSTDSYEQYF. This chain connects TRBV5-1 to TRBJ2-7; D remains ambiguous. V was shortened by 4 bases and J by 0 bases, with 11 bases between the two germline ends. CDR1 and CDR2 (germline): SGHRS, YFSETQ. The CDR3 contains 14 residues.

V is TRBV28 and J is TRBJ2-2; D is undetermined. V shed 6 bases and J shed 4 bases, with 9 bases lying between them. Germline V lookup: CDR1 MDHEN, CDR2 SYDVKM. There are 13 residues in the CDR3. The CDR3 spells CASRSWGTGELFF. In nucleotides, the CDR3 is TGTGCCAGCAGGTCTTGGGGCACCGGGGAGCTGTTTTTT.